This T cell receptor beta chain was recorded in a study of T-cell memory formation after mild COVID-19. Overall study: The TCR clusters were mostly specific to one donor.

This clonotype was seen repeatedly, ten times or more. Its antigen is unidentified. TCRdb re-called the 5' RACE reads with MiXCR, one entry per CDR3 protein. In the table there are around 130,000 distinct CDR3 sequences, approximately 15% of which are singletons. Overall study findings and caveats: Mostly located in CM and EM were contracting CD4+ clones, with contracting CD8+ clones located in EMRA. Some clones that responded turned up in pre-infection memory, which suggests that cross-reactive memory joined in.

Trimming took off 7 bases at V and 6 bases at J, with 12 bases between the two ends. This CDR3 region has 13 residues. Germline-derived CDR1 and CDR2 are SEHNR and FQNEAQ (reference sequence). This sequence was found in an adult woman who had mild COVID-19 (a few samples of this study predate the infection). Cell type and time point are not known. Specimen: PBMCs or a T cell subset sorted from them (not recorded which). The chain links TRBV7-9 to TRBJ2-2; TRBD1 or TRBD2 may be the D gene (5 bases each). The CDR3: CASTLRGSGELFF. The CDR3, as DNA: TGTGCCAGCACTCTACGGGGCTCCGGGGAGCTGTTTTTT.